This passage covers 10 T cell receptor beta chains from one sample sequenced in a study of read filtering for tumor transcriptome and immune sequencing. The library was built from about 400 ng RNA with molecular barcoded adaptors for alpha/delta and beta/gamma chains. TCRdb re-called the reads with MiXCR, one entry per CDR3 protein. The table lists approximately 40,000 distinct CDR3 sequences, about 13% of them singletons. Sequenced sample: a population of CD138-negative cells sorted from bone marrow. These receptors came from a donor at least 40 years old with multiple myeloma.

This clonotype was seen ten or more times. The chain has TRBV30 and TRBJ2-1; 10 bases line up with TRBD2. V shed 4 bases, J shed 0 bases, and the junction held 3 bases outside the gene matches. The CDR3 contains 15 residues. Germline V gene sequence: CDR1 GTSNPN, CDR2 SVGIG (reference sequence). CDR3: CAWTGLAVSYNEQFF. The CDR3, as DNA: TGTGCCTGGACAGGACTAGCGGTCTCCTACAATGAGCAGTTCTTC.

At least ten counts were recorded for this clonotype. Sequence at one end of the junction differs from germline and may be a read error. The chain has TRBV7-9 and TRBJ1-1; D gene ambiguous. This CDR3 region has 16 residues. CDR1 SEHNR and CDR2 FQNEAQ come from the germline V gene (reference sequence). Here the CDR3 reads CASSWALAGGPAEQYF. CDR3 DNA: TGTGCCAGCAGCTGGGCACTAGCGGGAGGGCCAGCCGAGCAGTACTTT.

The sample holds many counts of this clonotype. This chain joins TRBV5-1 and TRBJ2-1; D is uncertain. Trimming removed 2 bases from V and 10 bases from J, with 7 bases in between. The CDR3 spans 11 residues. The V gene's germline CDR1 is SGHRS and CDR2 YFSETQ. Here the CDR3 reads CASSLNFEQFF. CDR3 DNA: TGCGCCAGCAGCTTAAATTTCGAGCAGTTCTTC.

This clonotype was detected ten times or more. This chain joins TRBV5-1 and TRBJ2-7; 7 positions match TRBD2. The CDR3 covers 12 residues. Germline CDR1 is SGHRS and CDR2 is YFSETQ. J was trimmed by 3 bases and V by 6 bases; bases with no gene match: 3. CDR3: CASKRDLYEQYF. The CDR3 nucleotides are TGCGCCAGCAAGCGGGACCTCTACGAGCAGTACTTC.

The V and J genes are TRBV4-3 and TRBJ2-3; tentative D call: TRBD2 (6 bases). This CDR3 is built from 16 residues. Trimming took off 2 bases at V and 4 bases at J, with 16 bases between the two ends. Germline loops: CDR1 LGHNA, CDR2 YSLEER. Here the CDR3 reads CASSQYRRAIADTQYF. For the CDR3, the DNA is TGCGCCAGCAGCCAATACAGGAGGGCGATCGCAGATACGCAGTATTTT.

This clonotype was detected many times. The genes are TRBV7-2 and TRBJ2-1; TRBD2 agrees at 11 bases. CDR3 size: 17 residues. J gave up 8 bases and V 8 bases, and 17 bases lay outside the gene matches. The V gene's germline CDR1 is SGHTA and CDR2 FQGNSA. In nucleotides, the CDR3 is TGTGCCAGCGGTTTGGGTAATAGCGGGAGGGGTGGCGATGAGCAGTTCTTC. Translation: CASGLGNSGRGGDEQFF.

This clonotype was seen a single time. This chain joins TRBV29-1 and TRBJ2-1; the D gene is possibly TRBD2 (7 bases). The CDR3 totals 14 residues. The germline V gene encodes CDR1 SQVTM and CDR2 ANQGSEA. V was clipped by 3 bases and J by 7 bases, with 16 bases between them. The CDR3 sequence: CSVDGGAASNEQFF. In DNA form, the CDR3 reads TGCAGCGTTGATGGGGGGGCAGCCTCGAATGAGCAGTTCTTC.

V gene TRBV5-1 combines with J gene TRBJ2-7, with 9 bases fitting TRBD2. CDR3 size: 17 residues. The J segment lost 7 bases and the V segment lost 0 bases, leaving 14 bases of the junction unmatched. Looked up from germline, CDR1 is SGHRS and CDR2 is YFSETQ. The CDR3 here is CASSLVNAGGRPGEQYF. Here the CDR3 DNA reads TGCGCCAGCAGCTTGGTCAATGCGGGAGGGCGGCCCGGGGAGCAGTACTTC.

This clonotype was picked up many times. The genes are TRBV27 and TRBJ2-7; D might be TRBD1 (6 bases). CDR3 length equals 12 residues. Germline CDR1 MNHEY, CDR2 SMNVEV (reference sequence). Trimming took 2 bases from V and 12 from J, leaving 14 bases between them. The CDR3 bases are TGTGCCAGCAGTTTAAAAGGGGACAACCCGTACTTC. Its protein is CASSLKGDNPYF.

This clonotype was detected ten times or more. The chain has TRBV20-1 and TRBJ2-5, with unresolved D. From germline, CDR1 is DFQATT and CDR2 SNEGSKA (reference sequence). The germline V and J ends were trimmed by 6 bases and 5 bases, with 13 bases remaining between them. This CDR3 region has 12 residues. CDR3 amino acids: CSAPSEIETQYF. In nucleotides, the CDR3 is TGCAGTGCGCCTTCCGAAATCGAGACCCAGTACTTC.